These T cell receptor beta chains were read from a single sample in a study of prognosis after radiotherapy for stage I lung cancer. A single record per CDR3 protein comes from TCRdb applying MiXCR to the multiplex PCR reads. The repertoire holds fewer than 25,000 distinct CDR3 sequences, with approximately 26% as singletons. The material sequenced was PBMCs, taken before or after stereotactic body radiation therapy (not recorded which). The receptors shown here come from a donor of 50 years or more with non-small cell lung cancer. Each CDR3 is given with its conserved first and last residue. Each record gives: V gene, clone size, D gene, J gene, CDR3 DNA, CDR3 protein. The D gene is left open where the match is weak. Where a row states a size, it is once, few, many or the class of an expanded clone; other rows omit it.

TRBV20-1	medium-sized	TRBD2	TRBJ2-5	TGCAGTGCTCGCCTTCTAGCGGGAGGGCGTGAGACCCAGTACTTC	CSARLLAGGRETQYF
TRBV12-5	many	TRBD1	TRBJ1-1	TGTGCTACGGGGACAGGTAATAGTGAAGCTTTCTTT	CATGTGNSEAFF
TRBV6-2/TRBV6-3	many	TRBD2	TRBJ2-3	TGTGCCAGCAGCCCCGATCTAGCGGGAGGATATACGCAGTATTTT	CASSPDLAGGYTQYF
TRBV5-8	many	NA	TRBJ2-1	TGTGCCAGCAGCTTTGGGCGGAGTTCTTACAATGAGCAGTTCTTC	CASSFGRSSYNEQFF
TRBV19	many	NA	TRBJ2-3	TGTGCCAGTAGTTTTCCCGGGGGCAGAGATACGCAGTATTTT	CASSFPGGRDTQYF
TRBV11-2	medium-sized	NA	TRBJ2-7	TGTGCCAGCAGCTTAGATCGAGGGGGAGGGAACTACGAGCAGTACTTC	CASSLDRGGGNYEQYF
TRBV5-1	many	NA	TRBJ2-6	TGCGCCAGCAGCTTAACGACAGTTGCTGGGGCCAACGTCCTGACTTTC	CASSLTTVAGANVLTF
TRBV20-1	NA	NA	TRBJ2-1	TGCAGTGCGTTACTATCGGGAGCCCTGGTTGAGCAGTTCTTC	CSALLSGALVEQFF
TRBV5-6	many	TRBD1	TRBJ2-7	TGTGCCAGCAGCGGACGGACAGGGGCCGAATCCTACGAGCAGTACTTC	CASSGRTGAESYEQYF
TRBV7-2	many	NA	TRBJ2-2	TGTGCCAGCAGCTTAGCAACGGGGGCCGAACCCGGGGAGCTGTTTTTT	CASSLATGAEPGELFF
TRBV29-1	many	TRBD1	TRBJ1-3	TGCAGCGCAAGGGGACAGGGTGAAAACACCATATATTTT	CSARGQGENTIYF
TRBV20-1	many	NA	TRBJ2-7	TGCAGTGCAAGACCCGCTTTCCGTTACGAGCAGTACTTC	CSARPAFRYEQYF
TRBV18	many	NA	TRBJ2-1	TGTGCCAGCTCACCTCGAGCGGACAGCTACAATGAGCAGTTCTTC	CASSPRADSYNEQFF
TRBV6-5	many	NA	TRBJ2-1	TGTGCCAGCAGTTACACCGGACGTCTTTACAATGAGCAGTTCTTC	CASSYTGRLYNEQFF
TRBV20-1	many	NA	TRBJ1-5	TGCAGTGCTCCGGGGTCCCATCAGCCCCAGCATTTT	CSAPGSHQPQHF
TRBV7-2	NA	NA	TRBJ2-7	TGTGCCAGCAGCAACACCGGAGGCGAGCAGTACTTC	CASSNTGGEQYF
TRBV5-6	many	NA	TRBJ1-2	TGTGCCAGCAGCTCGGGTCCGGAGGCCTATGGCTACACCTTC	CASSSGPEAYGYTF
TRBV6-1	many	TRBD1	TRBJ2-1	TGTGCCAGCAGTGAGGACAGGGATAGGTTCTCCAATGAGCAGTTCTTC	CASSEDRDRFSNEQFF
TRBV27	NA	NA	TRBJ2-2	TGTGCCAGCAGTTTATTGATGATGGGAATCGGGGAGCTGTTTTTT	CASSLLMMGIGELFF
TRBV20-1	NA	NA	TRBJ2-7	TGCAGTATTTACGGGGTGCTGCCCAGTGAGTTCTCCGAGCAGTACTTC	CSIYGVLPSEFSEQYF
TRBV20-1	medium-sized	NA	TRBJ1-6	TGCAGTGCTAGGAACCCAATCCCGAACTGGGATAATTCACCCCTCCACTTT	CSARNPIPNWDNSPLHF
TRBV5-1	many	TRBD2	TRBJ2-5	TGCGCCAGCAGCCAAGGGACTAGTCAAGAGACCCAGTACTTC	CASSQGTSQETQYF
TRBV12-3/TRBV12-4	many	TRBD1	TRBJ1-5	TGTGCCAGCAGTTTATCGTTCGGTGTCGGGACAGGAAAAAATCAGCCCCAGCATTTT	CASSLSFGVGTGKNQPQHF
TRBV28	many	NA	TRBJ2-6	TGTGCCAGCAGTTCACCTCTCGGGGCCAACGTCCTGACTTTC	CASSSPLGANVLTF
TRBV7-7	many	TRBD1	TRBJ2-7	TGTGCCAGCAGCCAGGGACAGGGGAACGACGAGCAGTACTTC	CASSQGQGNDEQYF
TRBV20-1	many	TRBD1	TRBJ1-1	TGCAGTGCTAGAGAGGGGACAGGGAAGAACACTGAAGCTTTCTTT	CSAREGTGKNTEAFF
TRBV2	many	TRBD1	TRBJ1-5	TGTGCCAGCAGCACCGGACAGGATCAGCCCCAGCATTTT	CASSTGQDQPQHF
TRBV5-4	many	NA	TRBJ2-5	TGTGCCAGCAGCTCAGAGGGTCTGGAGACCCAGTACTTC	CASSSEGLETQYF
TRBV28	many	NA	TRBJ2-7	TGTGCCAGCAGTTCCCCGGGACGGGCCTCCTACGAGCAGTACTTC	CASSSPGRASYEQYF
TRBV5-1	medium-sized	NA	TRBJ1-2	TGCGCCAGCAGCTTGAGGACGGCTAACTATGGCTACACCTTC	CASSLRTANYGYTF
TRBV19	many	NA	TRBJ2-5	TGTGCCAGTAGTAAATCTATGATGGAGACCCAGTACTTC	CASSKSMMETQYF
TRBV19	many	NA	TRBJ2-4	TGTGCCAGTAGTAGGGACATTCTAGCCAAAAACATTCAGTACTTC	CASSRDILAKNIQYF
TRBV6-4	many	NA	TRBJ2-3	TGTGCCACCGCCAGAACTAGCACAGATACGCAGTATTTT	CATARTSTDTQYF
TRBV6-2/TRBV6-3	many	NA	TRBJ2-1	TGTGCCAGCAGTTACTCACAGGAGGGCAATGAGCAGTTCTTC	CASSYSQEGNEQFF
TRBV5-6	many	TRBD2	TRBJ2-3	TGTGCCAGCACCCGGGGCGCGGGAGGGCCAGATACGCAGTATTTT	CASTRGAGGPDTQYF